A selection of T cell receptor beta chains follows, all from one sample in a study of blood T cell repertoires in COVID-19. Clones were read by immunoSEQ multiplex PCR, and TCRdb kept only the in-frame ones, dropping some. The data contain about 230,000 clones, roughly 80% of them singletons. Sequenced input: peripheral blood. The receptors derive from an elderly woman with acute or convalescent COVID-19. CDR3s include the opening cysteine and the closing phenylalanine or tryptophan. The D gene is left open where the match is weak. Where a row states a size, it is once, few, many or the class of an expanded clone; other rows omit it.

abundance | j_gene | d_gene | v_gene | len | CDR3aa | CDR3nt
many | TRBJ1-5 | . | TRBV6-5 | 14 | CASRPTQGSQPQHF | TGTGCCAGCAGGCCAACGCAGGGGAGTCAGCCCCAGCATTTT
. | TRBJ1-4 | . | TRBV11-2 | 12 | CASSPEGGRLFF | TGTGCCAGCAGCCCTGAGGGGGGGCGACTGTTTTTT
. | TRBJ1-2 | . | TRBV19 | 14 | CASSIFGQGRNYTF | TGTGCCAGTAGTATCTTCGGGCAGGGCAGAAACTACACCTTC
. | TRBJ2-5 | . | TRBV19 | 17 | CASSKTAWTTGLETQYF | TGTGCCAGTAGTAAGACGGCATGGACAACAGGCTTAGAGACCCAGTACTTC
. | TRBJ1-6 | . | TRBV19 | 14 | CASSIGGYNSPLHF | TGTGCCAGTAGTATCGGGGGTTATAATTCACCCCTCCACTTT
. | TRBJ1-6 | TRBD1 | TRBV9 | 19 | CASSVSWDSRDKRNSPLHF | TGTGCCAGCAGCGTAAGCTGGGACAGTCGGGATAAGCGAAATTCACCCCTCCACTTT
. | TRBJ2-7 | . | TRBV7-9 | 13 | CASSWRTSYEQYF | TGTGCCAGCAGCTGGAGGACCTCCTACGAGCAGTACTTC
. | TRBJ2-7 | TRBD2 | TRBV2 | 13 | CASSPSGIYEQYF | TGTGCCAGCAGTCCTAGCGGAATCTACGAGCAGTACTTC
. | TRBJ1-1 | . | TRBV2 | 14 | CASRIRHLNTEAFF | TGTGCCAGCCGAATCAGACACCTGAACACTGAAGCTTTCTTT
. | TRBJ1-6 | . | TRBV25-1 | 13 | CASSDRRGSPLHF | TGTGCCAGCAGTGATCGCAGGGGTTCACCCCTCCACTTT
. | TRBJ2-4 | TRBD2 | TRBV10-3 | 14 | CAISGTSGGNIQYF | TGTGCCATCAGTGGGACCTCCGGGGGGAACATTCAGTACTTC
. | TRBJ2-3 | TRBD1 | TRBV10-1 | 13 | CASSGDRRDTQYF | TGCGCCAGCAGTGGGGACAGGAGGGATACGCAGTATTTT
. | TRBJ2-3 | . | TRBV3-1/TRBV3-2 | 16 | CASSQNGAGNTDTQYF | TGTGCCAGCAGTCAAAATGGCGCGGGGAACACAGATACGCAGTATTTT
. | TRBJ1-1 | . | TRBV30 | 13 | CAWSSTANTEAFF | TGTGCCTGGAGTTCTACAGCGAACACTGAAGCTTTCTTT
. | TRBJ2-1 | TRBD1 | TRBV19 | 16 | CASSSPTGSSYNEQFF | TGTGCCAGTAGTTCGCCGACAGGGAGCTCCTACAATGAGCAGTTCTTC
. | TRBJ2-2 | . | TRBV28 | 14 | CATLVRTNTGELFF | TGTGCCACCCTAGTTAGGACGAACACCGGGGAGCTGTTTTTT
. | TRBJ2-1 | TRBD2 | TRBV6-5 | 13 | CAGREGPYNEQFF | TGTGCCGGGCGGGAGGGCCCGTACAATGAGCAGTTCTTC
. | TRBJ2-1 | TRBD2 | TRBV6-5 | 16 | CASSYMASGGSLQQFF | TGTGCCAGCAGTTACATGGCTAGCGGGGGGAGTTTGCAGCAGTTCTTC
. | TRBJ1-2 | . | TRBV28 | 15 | CASSLGQALGYGYTF | TGTGCCAGCAGTTTGGGGCAGGCCCTTGGCTATGGCTACACCTTC
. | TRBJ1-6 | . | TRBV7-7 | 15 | CASSLSGGPNSPLHF | TGTGCCAGCAGCTTAAGCGGAGGACCGAATTCACCCCTCCACTTT
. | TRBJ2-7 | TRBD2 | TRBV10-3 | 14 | CAISEGLVSYEQYF | TGTGCCATCAGTGAGGGACTAGTCTCCTACGAGCAGTACTTC
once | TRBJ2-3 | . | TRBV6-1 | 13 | CASSPSGTDTQYF | TGTGCCAGCAGCCCTAGCGGCACAGATACGCAGTATTTT
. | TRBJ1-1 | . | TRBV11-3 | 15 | CASSPAGGMNTEAFF | TGTGCCAGCAGCCCAGCGGGGGGAATGAACACTGAAGCTTTCTTT
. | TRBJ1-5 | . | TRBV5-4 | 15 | CASSLDSGLDQPQHF | TGTGCCAGCAGCTTGGACAGTGGATTGGATCAGCCCCAGCATTTT
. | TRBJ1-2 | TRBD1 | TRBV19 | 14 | CASSNQQGTYGYTF | TGTGCCAGTAGTAACCAACAGGGGACCTATGGCTACACCTTC
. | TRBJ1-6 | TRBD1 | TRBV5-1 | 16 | CASSWASGTDTSPLHF | TGCGCCAGCAGCTGGGCCTCCGGGACAGATACTTCACCCCTCCACTTT
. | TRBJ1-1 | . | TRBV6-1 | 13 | CASSETGTGGAFF | TGTGCCAGCAGTGAAACCGGGACGGGGGGAGCTTTCTTT
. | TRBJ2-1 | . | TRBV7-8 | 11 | CASSLLNEQFF | TGTGCCAGCAGCCTCCTCAATGAGCAGTTCTTC
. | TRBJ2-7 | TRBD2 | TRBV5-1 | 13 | CASSAGTSGEQYF | TGCGCCAGCAGCGCCGGGACTAGCGGCGAGCAGTACTTC
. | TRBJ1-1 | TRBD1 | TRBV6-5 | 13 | CASRDREDTEAFF | TGTGCCAGCAGGGACAGGGAAGACACTGAAGCTTTCTTT
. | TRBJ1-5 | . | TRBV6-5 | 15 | CASSSRQEQDQPQHF | TGTGCCAGCAGTTCCCGACAGGAACAGGATCAGCCCCAGCATTTT
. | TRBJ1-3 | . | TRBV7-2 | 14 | CASRQGTTGNTIYF | TGTGCCAGCAGGCAGGGGACAACTGGAAACACCATATATTTT
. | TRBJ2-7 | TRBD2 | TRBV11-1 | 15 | CASSLAGGDLREQYF | TGTGCCAGCAGCTTAGCGGGGGGGGATCTTCGAGAGCAGTACTTC
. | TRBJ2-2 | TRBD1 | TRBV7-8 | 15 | CASSYRGRNTGELFF | TGTGCCAGCAGCTACAGGGGGCGGAACACCGGGGAGCTGTTTTTT
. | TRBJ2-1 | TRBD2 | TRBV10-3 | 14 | CATRGAGVDNEQFF | TGTGCCACGAGAGGAGCGGGAGTGGACAATGAGCAGTTCTTC
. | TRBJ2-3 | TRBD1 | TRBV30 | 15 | CAWSHNRGRADTQYF | TGTGCCTGGAGCCATAACAGGGGGCGCGCAGATACGCAGTATTTT
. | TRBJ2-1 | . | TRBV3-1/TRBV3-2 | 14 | CASSQELLAGEQFF | TGTGCCAGCAGCCAAGAACTACTGGCGGGTGAGCAGTTCTTC
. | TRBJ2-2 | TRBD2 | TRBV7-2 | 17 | CASSSPEGRVNTGELFF | TGTGCCAGCAGCTCTCCAGAGGGGAGGGTGAACACCGGGGAGCTGTTTTTT
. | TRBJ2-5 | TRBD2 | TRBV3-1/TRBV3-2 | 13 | CASSQREGETQYF | TGTGCCAGCAGCCAAAGGGAGGGAGAGACCCAGTACTTC
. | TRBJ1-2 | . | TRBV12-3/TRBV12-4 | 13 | CASSLRGNYGYTF | TGTGCCAGCAGCTTAAGGGGGAACTATGGCTACACCTTC
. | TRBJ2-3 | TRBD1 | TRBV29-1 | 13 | CSVGDRGSDTQYF | TGCAGCGTGGGGGACAGGGGCTCAGATACGCAGTATTTT
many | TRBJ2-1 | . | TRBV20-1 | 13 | CSASFGRVSEQFF | TGCAGTGCTAGTTTTGGCAGGGTGAGTGAGCAGTTCTTC
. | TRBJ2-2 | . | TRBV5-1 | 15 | CASSLAVGATGELFF | TGCGCCAGCAGCTTGGCCGTAGGGGCCACCGGGGAGCTGTTTTTT
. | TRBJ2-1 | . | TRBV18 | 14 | CASSPPAGHGEQFF | TGTGCCAGCTCACCACCGGCGGGTCATGGTGAGCAGTTCTTC
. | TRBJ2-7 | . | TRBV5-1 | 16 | CASRVLPDSVSFEQYF | TGCGCCAGCAGGGTTTTGCCGGACTCCGTTTCGTTCGAGCAGTACTTC
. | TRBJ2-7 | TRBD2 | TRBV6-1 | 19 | CASSEAVPRPGRALSEQYF | TGTGCCAGCAGTGAAGCCGTCCCTCGGCCCGGGAGGGCCCTCAGCGAGCAGTACTTC
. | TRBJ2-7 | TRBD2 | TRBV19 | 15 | CASSILAGGPYEQYF | TGTGCCAGTAGTATCCTAGCGGGAGGGCCCTACGAGCAGTACTTC
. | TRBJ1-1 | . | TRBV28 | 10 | CASMDDKAFF | TGTGCCAGCATGGATGACAAAGCTTTCTTT
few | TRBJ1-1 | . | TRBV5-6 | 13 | CASSLVESTEAFF | TGTGCCAGCAGCTTGGTGGAGAGCACTGAAGCTTTCTTT
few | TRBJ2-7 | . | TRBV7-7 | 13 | CASSSGDSYEQYF | TGTGCCAGCAGCTCAGGGGATTCCTACGAGCAGTACTTC
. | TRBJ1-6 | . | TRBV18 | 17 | CASSPPTSGLNNSPLHF | TGTGCCAGCTCACCTCCAACGTCTGGGCTGAATAATTCACCCCTCCACTTT
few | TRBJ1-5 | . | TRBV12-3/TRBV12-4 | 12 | CASSLIDQPQHF | TGTGCCAGCAGTTTAATCGATCAGCCCCAGCATTTT
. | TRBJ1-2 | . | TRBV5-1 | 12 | CASSPDSDGYTF | TGCGCCAGCAGCCCGGACTCGGATGGCTACACCTTC
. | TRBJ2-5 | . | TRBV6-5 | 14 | CATTPPGARKTQYF | TGTGCCACCACCCCCCCAGGGGCGCGTAAGACCCAGTACTTC
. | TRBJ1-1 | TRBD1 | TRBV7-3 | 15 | CASSLTTGLNTEAFF | TGTGCCAGCAGCTTAACGACAGGGTTGAACACTGAAGCTTTCTTT
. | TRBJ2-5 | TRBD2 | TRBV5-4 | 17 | CASSLARGTSGDETQYF | TGTGCCAGCAGCTTGGCGCGGGGGACTAGCGGGGACGAGACCCAGTACTTC
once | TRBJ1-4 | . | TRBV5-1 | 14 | CASSPGHRNEKLFF | TGCGCCAGCAGCCCGGGACACCGTAATGAAAAACTGTTTTTT
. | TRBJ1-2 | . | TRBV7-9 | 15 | CASSLETLANYGYTF | TGTGCCAGCAGCTTAGAGACACTTGCTAACTATGGCTACACCTTC
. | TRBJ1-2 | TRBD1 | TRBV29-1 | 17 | CSVEASGGGQGCCGYTF | TGCAGCGTTGAAGCTTCCGGGGGGGGACAGGGATGTTGCGGCTACACCTTC